The clone carrying this T cell receptor (beta chain) has a single count. The antigen remains undetermined. Trimming left V 0 bases short and J 8 bases short, with 15 bases between. Germline V gene data show CDR1 as SGHNT and CDR2 as YYREEE (reference sequence). The CDR3 length is 16 residues. This entry comes from a study of vaccination and CD4 T cells after COVID-19. Overall study: Two Hispanic individuals were among six male and four female convalescent patients. Convalescent patients gave post-COVID blood a median around 91 days post-diagnosis, range 35 to 161.

The Oncomine TCR Beta short-read assay sequenced DNA from cultured CD4+ T cells. Cultures of CD4+ T cells served as the source for extracting genomic DNA. TCRdb reprocessed the PCR reads with MiXCR, giving one entry per CDR3 protein. The sample yields about 5,500 distinct CDR3 sequences, about two thirds seen once. Treatment denoted: approximately nine-day PBMC culture with coronavirus spike peptide pools or control peptides (ViraFEST assay). Study-wide results and caveats: Spike mono-reactivity was found in 304 of 307 vaccine-specific clones from convalescent patients.

Sequenced sample: CD4+ T cells from blood, cultured in vitro. This clonotype was obtained from a human donor who had recovered from COVID-19. The genes are TRBV5-4 and TRBJ1-6; D perhaps matches TRBD1 (5 bases). DNA for the CDR3: TGTGCCAGCAGCTTGGCCGGGGCCGGTGGGGATTCACCCCTCCACTTT. Its translation: CASSLAGAGGDSPLHF.